Sequencing of this T cell receptor (beta chain) was carried out in a study of Tregs in tolerant kidney transplant recipients. Study results and caveats: Expanding Tregs on activated donor B cells appeared to best identify donor-specific TCRbeta clones. Biological reproducibility was not directly addressed in this study.

CDR3 length: 11 amino acids. The V gene's germline CDR1 is DFQATT and CDR2 SNEGSKA (reference sequence). The V gene lost 3 bases and the J gene lost 9 bases, with 10 bases spanning the gap. As regards this clone: The target antigen is unknown.

Data came from immunoSEQ multiplex PCR; TCRdb stores just in-frame clones and leaves some out. The profile shows 200,000 to 300,000 clones, approximately 84% of them singletons. Sequenced material: CD4+ T cells from blood. The chain is built from TRBV20-1 and TRBJ2-3; a weak D match, TRBD2 (6 bases). This TCR was recovered from a human donor in good health. Written as DNA, the CDR3 is TGCAGTGCTAGCCTAGCGAGGACGCAGTATTTT. This sequence encodes CSASLARTQYF.